The sequence of this TCR beta chain was determined in a study of control samples from healthy donors and cancer patients. The assay was immunoSEQ multiplex PCR, and TCRdb's table has in-frame clones only and misses some. The data contain about 85,000 clones, roughly nine tenths of them singletons. CDR1 is LNHDA, CDR2 SQIVND, per germline (reference sequence). The CDR3 spans 15 residues. Trimming shortened V by 4 bases and J by 3 bases, and 15 bases separated the two germline ends. The chain uses TRBV19 and TRBJ1-1; a possible D gene is TRBD1 (6 bases). Sequencing used blood. The TCR comes from an older woman in good health. The CDR3 DNA follows: TGTGCCAGTAGTACCTTCCCGACAGGAGACACTGAAGCTTTCTTT. Amino acids: CASSTFPTGDTEAFF.